Sequencing of this T cell receptor beta chain was carried out in a study of CD4 T cell repertoires in COVID-19 (dated by TCRdb to the early 2020s). Broadly, across the study: To analyze cross-reactivity, the CFSE-low cells were expanded with IL-2 for approximately 10 days and then labeled again and restimulated with spike proteins from other coronaviruses. The study characterized naturally processed CD4+ T cell responses to SARS-CoV-2 spike and nucleoprotein in COVID-19-recovered individuals, using TCR Vbeta sequencing to assess clonal composition. Subset-level TCR Vbeta repertoire analysis of SARS-CoV-2-reactive T cells was performed in a few recovered individuals.

Library prep was done by the immunoSEQ multiplex PCR assay. The study's own analysis went as follows. The Chao-Jaccard similarity index and the number of shared clonotypes were used to measure repertoire overlap between subsets. Held by TCRdb, this immuneACCESS table contains in-frame sequences only and omits some clones. Under half of the omission traces to an unresolved V gene where checked; the cause of the rest is unknown. That table furnishes V, J and clone size, whereas the DNA furnished D and trimming. This sample comprises several hundred clones, roughly 11% of them detected only once. 17% of the sample goes to the ten largest clones. Paper-wide results and their limitations: Between about 7 and 25% of SARS-CoV-2 clonotypes were also detected in secondary cultures stimulated with SARS-CoV and/or HKU1 spike, a finding consistent with cross-reactivity. Several of the most expanded SARS-CoV-2-reactive clonotypes were present in two or all three memory subsets, which suggests intraclonal diversification.

This clone is categorized as medium-sized (0.01 to 0.1%). The target of this receptor is not known. No qualities accompany the bases; no much larger clone lies one base away. Sample time point, as interpreted from the label and publication: sample from a COVID-19-recovered individual after infection. Cells were CFSE-labeled and stimulated with autologous monocytes plus recombinant SARS-CoV-2 spike or nucleoprotein to obtain antigen-reactive proliferating T cell lines. The donors were patients who had gone through COVID-19 ranging from mild to severe and had recovered. An input of about 4.6x10^5 cells per subset was used to start the stimulated subset cultures. CD4+ total memory, central memory, effector memory and circulating T follicular helper cells were isolated from peripheral blood mononuclear cells. The sequence derives from a human donor who had COVID-19. Specimen: effector memory CD4+ T cells, cultured in vitro, collected after recovery from COVID-19. The label giving this sample's cell subset or site can be read as: CD4+ T effector memory cells.

DNA sequence: TGTGCCAGCTCACCCTCACCCGGGACAGGGTCTGGAAACACCATATATTTT. Its protein is CASSPSPGTGSGNTIYF. The sequence is built from TRBV18 and TRBJ1-3; 9 bases in the middle match TRBD1. The V end gives up 3 bases and the J end 1 base, leaving 7 bases in the junction not matched to a gene. The CDR3, from cysteine to phenylalanine, totals 17 residues. The only DNA kept is the CDR3, 51 bases in frame from the first base. CDR1 is given as KGHSH and CDR2 as LQKENI, both from the germline V gene.